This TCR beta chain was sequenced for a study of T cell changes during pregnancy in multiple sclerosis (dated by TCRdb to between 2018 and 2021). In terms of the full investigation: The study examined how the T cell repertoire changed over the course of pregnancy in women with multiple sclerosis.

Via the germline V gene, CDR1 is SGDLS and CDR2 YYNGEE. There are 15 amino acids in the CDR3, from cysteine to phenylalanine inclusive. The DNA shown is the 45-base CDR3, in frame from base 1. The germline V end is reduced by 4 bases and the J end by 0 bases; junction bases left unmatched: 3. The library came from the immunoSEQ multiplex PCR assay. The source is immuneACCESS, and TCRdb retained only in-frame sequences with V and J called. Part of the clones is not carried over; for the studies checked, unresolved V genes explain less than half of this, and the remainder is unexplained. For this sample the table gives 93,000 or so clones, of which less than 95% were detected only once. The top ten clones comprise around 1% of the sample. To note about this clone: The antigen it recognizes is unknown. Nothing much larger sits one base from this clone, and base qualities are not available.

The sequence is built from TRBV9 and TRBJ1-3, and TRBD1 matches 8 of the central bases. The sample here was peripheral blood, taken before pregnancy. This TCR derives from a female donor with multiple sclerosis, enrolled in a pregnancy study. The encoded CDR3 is CASSPRGPSGNTIYF. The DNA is TGTGCCAGCAGCCCCAGGGGGCCCTCTGGAAACACCATATATTTT. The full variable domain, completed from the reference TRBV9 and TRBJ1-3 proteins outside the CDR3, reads DSGVTQTPKHLITATGQRVTLRCSPRSGDLSVYWYQQSLDQGLQFLIQYYNGEERAKGNILERFSAQQFPDLHSELNLSSLELGDSALYFCASSPRGPSGNTIYFGEGSWLTVV.